The 9 T cell receptor beta chains presented below share a single source sample, sequenced in a study of blood T cell repertoires in COVID-19. Clones were sequenced by immunoSEQ multiplex PCR, and TCRdb holds only the in-frame ones, with some missing. The sample records roughly 250,000 clones, 80% to 90% being singletons. The material sequenced was PBMCs or T cells enriched from blood (not recorded which). These receptors all stem from a woman between 18 and 30 years old who had recovered from COVID-19.

The rearrangement joins TRBV13 to TRBJ1-2; D unclear. This CDR3 has 12 amino acids. Germline V lookup: CDR1 PRHDT, CDR2 FYEKMQ (reference sequence). The V end was cut by 5 bases, the J end by 0 bases, with 4 bases between. CDR3 region: CASSPSNYGYTF. CDR3 nucleotides: TGTGCCAGCAGCCCGTCTAACTATGGCTACACCTTC.

This rearrangement joins TRBV7-8 to TRBJ2-7, with TRBD1 matching over 7 bases. From germline, CDR1 is SGHVS and CDR2 FQNEAQ. The CDR3 is 14 residues long. V lost 6 bases to trimming and J lost 2 bases; unmatched junction nucleotides: 7. CDR3 nucleotides: TGTGCCAGCAGAAAATCGGGACAGCCCTACGAGCAGTACTTC. Its translation is CASRKSGQPYEQYF.

The gene calls are TRBV9 and TRBJ1-2; possible D gene TRBD1, 5 bases. Between the trimmed V and J ends, which lost 0 bases and 2 bases, there was a span of 11 bases. Germline CDR1 is SGDLS and CDR2 is YYNGEE. There are 15 residues in the CDR3. The CDR3 region has the DNA TGTGCCAGCAGCGTAGGGGTTCGGGGGAACTATGGCTACACCTTC. Translated: CASSVGVRGNYGYTF. Filled out from reference TRBV9 and TRBJ1-2, the complete variable domain reads DSGVTQTPKHLITATGQRVTLRCSPRSGDLSVYWYQQSLDQGLQFLIQYYNGEERAKGNILERFSAQQFPDLHSELNLSSLELGDSALYFCASSVGVRGNYGYTFGSGTRLTVV.

This clone was found a few times. V usage is TRBV9 and J usage is TRBJ2-2; 8 positions match TRBD2. V was pared by 0 bases and J by 5 bases, with 12 bases of the junction left unmatched. Germline V CDR1 and CDR2: SGDLS, YYNGEE. This CDR3 is built from 18 residues. CDR3 nucleotide sequence: TGTGCCAGCAGCGTAGAAACGGGGGGGCCTCATTGGACCGGGGAGCTGTTTTTT. This gives the protein CASSVETGGPHWTGELFF.

This rearrangement joins TRBV4-2 to TRBJ1-5, with TRBD1 as a possible D gene (5 bases). The CDR3 loop spans 15 amino acids. From germline, CDR1 is LGHNA and CDR2 YNFKEQ. Trimming left V 4 bases short and J 3 bases short, with 13 bases between. CDR3: CASSPSARDNQPQHF. The CDR3 region has the DNA TGTGCCAGCAGCCCTAGTGCCAGGGACAATCAGCCCCAGCATTTT.

The chain has TRBV6-4 and TRBJ1-5; no clear D. V lost 4 bases, J lost 4 bases, and 8 bases lay in between. This CDR3 contains 13 residues. Germline values: CDR1 MRHNA, CDR2 SNTAGT. CDR3 region: CASSVEVNQPQHF. In DNA, the CDR3 is TGTGCCAGCAGTGTCGAGGTTAATCAGCCCCAGCATTTT.

V usage is TRBV5-1 and J usage is TRBJ1-1; D is unclear. There are 15 residues in the CDR3. V shed 4 bases and J shed 5 bases, with 18 bases lying between them. Germline V gives CDR1 SGHRS, CDR2 YFSETQ. CDR3 sequence: CASSTDGGVTTEAFF. As DNA, the CDR3 is TGCGCCAGCAGCACCGACGGCGGGGTGACGACTGAAGCTTTCTTT.

The genes are TRBV4-1 and TRBJ2-5, with TRBD2 identical over 10 bases. V trimming: 0 bases; J trimming: 7 bases; junction bases outside the gene matches: 11. The CDR3 spans 17 residues. Germline V gene lookup returns CDR1 MGHRA and CDR2 YSYEKL. As DNA, the CDR3 is TGCGCCAGCAGCCAAGACCGTAGCGGGGGGCTCGGGTTGACCCAGTACTTC. Translation gives CASSQDRSGGLGLTQYF.

The J gene is TRBJ1-5, the V gene TRBV15; tentative D call: TRBD1 (5 bases). The CDR3 sequence is 15 residues long. V was trimmed by 1 base and J by 6 bases, leaving 13 bases between them. Germline CDR1 is LNHNV and CDR2 is YYDKDF (reference sequence). CDR3: CATSRVGGMGQPQHF. In nucleotides, the CDR3 is TGTGCCACCAGCAGAGTCGGGGGAATGGGTCAGCCCCAGCATTTT.